This T cell receptor (beta chain) is drawn from a study of human T cells and chemical hapten exposure. At the level of the study: The scalp of each patient received a weekly diphenylcyclopropenone dose for the full roughly 25-week study. Study-wide results and caveats: Following DPC sensitization, TCRs present above 1 in 1000 frequency showed no change.

Per the original methods: Sampled TCR counts reached a median of about 90,000 per sample, with values ranging from about 23,224 to 700,000. MiXCR, run by TCRdb on the RACE reads, gives a single entry per CDR3 protein. The V and J calls come from TCRdb's annotation, not from the publication. The sample lists about 100,000 distinct CDR3 sequences, over 9.5% occurring once. Between the trimmed V and J ends, which lost 3 bases and 0 bases, there was a span of 9 bases. CDR1 is SGHTA, CDR2 FQGNSA, per germline. The CDR3 has 14 residues. As concerns this clonotype: The antigen remains undetermined.

Noted time point: patch test 2, 6 weeks after DPC sensitization. Indicated treatment: therapeutic diphenylcyclopropenone sensitization with weekly scalp DPC. Prior to application of each patch test, blood was drawn. Sample: whole blood, taken in connection with sensitization to the hapten diphenylcyclopropenone (DPC). The source is a middle-aged woman with alopecia areata. Some clones in this sample may be carry-over from other donors' samples. The chain couples TRBV7-2 to TRBJ2-7; D is possibly TRBD2 (6 bases). CDR3 protein: CASSLAGFSYEQYF. Written as DNA, the CDR3 is TGTGCCAGCAGCTTGGCGGGGTTCTCCTACGAGCAGTACTTC.